This section outlines one TCR beta chain sequence together with its context. The data were obtained in a study of cytomegalovirus exposure and HLA in healthy donors. The PCR used 60 Vbeta and 13 Jbeta primers. Method: immunoSEQ multiplex PCR; TCRdb's copy keeps in-frame clones and lacks some. The table shows about 120,000 clones, with roughly 63% occurring only once. The CDR3 contains 14 residues. Trimming left V 5 bases short and J 2 bases short, with 12 bases between. Per germline, CDR1 PRHDT and CDR2 FYEKMQ (reference sequence). Sequenced: PBMCs. This TCR was sampled from a man aged 40-55 years in good health and CMV-seropositive. The rearrangement uses TRBV13 and TRBJ1-1; D is unclear. This CDR3 reads CASSRGGSNTEAFF. In DNA form, the CDR3 reads TGTGCCAGCAGCAGAGGAGGCAGCAACACTGAAGCTTTCTTT.